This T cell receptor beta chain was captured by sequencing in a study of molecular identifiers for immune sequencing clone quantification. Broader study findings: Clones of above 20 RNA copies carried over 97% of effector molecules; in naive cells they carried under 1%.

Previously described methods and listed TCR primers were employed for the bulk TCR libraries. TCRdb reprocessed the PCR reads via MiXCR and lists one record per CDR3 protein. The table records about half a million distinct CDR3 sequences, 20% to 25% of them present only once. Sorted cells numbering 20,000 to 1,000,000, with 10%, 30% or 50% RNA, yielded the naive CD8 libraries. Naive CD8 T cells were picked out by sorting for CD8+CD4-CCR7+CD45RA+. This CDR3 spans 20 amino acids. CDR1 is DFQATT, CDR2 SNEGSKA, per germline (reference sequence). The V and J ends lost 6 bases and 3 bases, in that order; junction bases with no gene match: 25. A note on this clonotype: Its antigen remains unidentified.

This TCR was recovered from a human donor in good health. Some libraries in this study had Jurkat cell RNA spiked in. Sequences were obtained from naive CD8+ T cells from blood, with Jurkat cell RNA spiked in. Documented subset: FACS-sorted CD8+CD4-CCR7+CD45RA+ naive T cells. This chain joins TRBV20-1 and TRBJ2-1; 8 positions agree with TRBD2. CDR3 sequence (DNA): TGCAGTGCCATCACGATCAGAAGGACTAGCTCTCAAATGGGCTACAATGAGCAGTTCTTC. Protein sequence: CSAITIRRTSSQMGYNEQFF.